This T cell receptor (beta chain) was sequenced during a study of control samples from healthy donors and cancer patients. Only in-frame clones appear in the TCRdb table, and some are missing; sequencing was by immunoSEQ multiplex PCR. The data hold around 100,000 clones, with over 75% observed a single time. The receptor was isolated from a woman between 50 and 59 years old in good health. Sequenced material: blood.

The CDR3 DNA sequence: TGTGCCAGCAGCACCCAACCCAGCTCTGGAAACACCATATATTTT. Its protein product is CASSTQPSSGNTIYF. The chain employs TRBV9 and TRBJ1-3; D not resolved. The CDR3 has 15 amino acids. The V and J ends lost 4 bases and 0 bases respectively, with 11 bases between them. CDR1 and CDR2 from the germline V gene are SGDLS and YYNGEE. Complete variable domain (other parts from reference TRBV9 and TRBJ1-3): DSGVTQTPKHLITATGQRVTLRCSPRSGDLSVYWYQQSLDQGLQFLIQYYNGEERAKGNILERFSAQQFPDLHSELNLSSLELGDSALYFCASSTQPSSGNTIYFGEGSWLTVV.